This passage covers 11 T cell receptor beta chains from one sample sequenced in a study of blood T cell repertoires in COVID-19. Only in-frame clones appear in the TCRdb table, and some are missing; sequencing was by immunoSEQ multiplex PCR. Of more than 250,000 clones detected, 70% to 90% appear once; the ten largest clones hold 2% to 2.5%. Sequencing was performed on peripheral blood. The receptors stem from a woman in her twenties or thirties who had recovered from COVID-19.

The rearrangement links TRBV7-2 to TRBJ2-3, with TRBD2 matching over 7 bases. The J segment lost 11 bases and the V segment lost 5 bases, leaving 10 bases of the junction unmatched. This CDR3 is 13 amino acids long. CDR1 and CDR2 from the germline V gene are SGHTA and FQGNSA. The CDR3 coding sequence is TGTGCCAGCAGCGGGGCCGGGACTATAAAGCAGTATTTT. Its protein product is CASSGAGTIKQYF.

The chain couples TRBV3-1 (or the pseudogene TRBV3-2) to TRBJ1-6; D call uncertain. CDR1 LGHDT and CDR2 YNNKEL come from the germline V gene (reference sequence). V was trimmed by 0 bases and J by 12 bases, leaving 9 bases between them. The CDR3 contains 13 residues. CDR3 DNA sequence: TGTGCCAGCAGCCAAGATACTTCTGGACCCCTCCACTTT. Residues: CASSQDTSGPLHF.

The rearrangement joins TRBV5-5 to TRBJ1-6; 7 nucleotides align to TRBD1. V dropped 4 bases and J dropped 6; count of bases not matched to a gene: 4. CDR1 and CDR2 from the germline V gene are SGHKS and YYEKEE (reference sequence). This CDR3 spans 14 amino acids. The CDR3 nucleotides read TGTGCCAGCAGCAGCTGGGACAGTAATTCACCCCTCCACTTT. Encoded protein: CASSSWDSNSPLHF.

This chain connects TRBV10-2 to TRBJ1-5; 8 bases are shared with TRBD1. The CDR3 consists of 15 residues. The germline V gene encodes CDR1 WSHSY and CDR2 SAAADI. V lost 5 bases, J lost 3 bases, and 6 bases stayed unmatched. CDR3 region: CASSSGQEDNQPQHF. CDR3 sequence (DNA): TGCGCCAGCAGTTCGGGACAGGAAGACAATCAGCCCCAGCATTTT.

The chain carries TRBV6-5 and TRBJ1-1; D might be TRBD1 (6 bases). Germline V gene sequence: CDR1 MNHEY, CDR2 SVGAGI. V lost 6 bases, J lost 5 bases, and 13 bases lay in between. CDR3 size: 13 residues. This CDR3 reads CASRILGGTEAFF. The CDR3 DNA sequence: TGTGCCAGCAGGATTTTAGGGGGAACTGAAGCTTTCTTT.

The chain uses TRBV19 and TRBJ1-5; unclear D gene. The V end lost 1 base, the J end lost 2 bases, and 6 bases lay between the germline ends. Looked up from germline, CDR1 is LNHDA and CDR2 is SQIVND (reference sequence). CDR3 length: 14 amino acids. CDR3 loop: CASSIGPGNQPQHF. The CDR3 bases are TGTGCCAGTAGTATAGGCCCGGGCAATCAGCCCCAGCATTTT.

This clone appeared a few times. This chain connects TRBV6-5 to TRBJ1-3, with a tentative D call TRBD1 (5 bases). Trimming stripped 8 bases from V and 8 bases from J, with 10 bases between. The CDR3 runs 11 residues. Per the germline V gene, CDR1 is MNHEY and CDR2 is SVGAGI. CDR3 region: CASSGLDTIYF. The CDR3 region has the DNA TGTGCCAGCTCAGGGTTAGACACCATATATTTT.

DNA of the CDR3: TGTGCCACCAGCAGAGATCTCAGGTCAGGAAATCAGCCCCAGCATTTT. Translating it yields CATSRDLRSGNQPQHF. The V and J genes are TRBV15 and TRBJ1-5; D gene unclear. Trimming removed 0 bases at V and 4 bases at J, with 13 bases between. Germline V lookup: CDR1 LNHNV, CDR2 YYDKDF (reference sequence). The length of the CDR3 is 16 residues.

The chain links TRBV28 to TRBJ1-2, with TRBD1 as a possible D gene (6 bases). Trimming shortened V by 4 bases and J by 1 base, and 16 bases separated the two germline ends. The germline V gene has CDR1 MDHEN and CDR2 SYDVKM. The CDR3 runs to 16 residues. Here the CDR3 DNA reads TGTGCCAGCAGTTCCGGGGTGGGGGCTTATAACTATGGCTACACCTTC. This codes for CASSSGVGAYNYGYTF.

The chain joins TRBV6-2 or TRBV6-3 to TRBJ2-1; 8 nucleotides agree with TRBD2. This CDR3 has 14 residues. Germline trimming cut 5 bases from V and 7 bases from J; bases unmatched to any gene: 7. Germline CDR1 is MNHEY and CDR2 is SVGEGT. This chain's CDR3 is CASSSSGTLNEQFF. For the CDR3, the DNA is TGTGCCAGCAGTAGTAGCGGGACTTTGAATGAGCAGTTCTTC.

The chain joins TRBV7-9 to TRBJ2-7; TRBD1 matches 7 bases. This CDR3 is 14 amino acids long. J lost 2 bases, V lost 5 bases, and 6 bases had no gene match. The germline CDR1 and CDR2 sequences are SEHNR and FQNEAQ (reference sequence). CDR3 nucleotide sequence: TGTGCCAGCAGCCCGTTGACAGGGACCTACGAGCAGTACTTC. This sequence encodes CASSPLTGTYEQYF. Using reference TRBV7-9 and TRBJ2-7 for the parts outside the CDR3, the full variable domain is DTGVSQNPRHKITKRGQNVTFRCDPISEHNRLYWYRQTLGQGPEFLTYFQNEAQLEKSRLLSDRFSAERPKGSFSTLEIQRTEQGDSAMYLCASSPLTGTYEQYFGPGTRLTVT.